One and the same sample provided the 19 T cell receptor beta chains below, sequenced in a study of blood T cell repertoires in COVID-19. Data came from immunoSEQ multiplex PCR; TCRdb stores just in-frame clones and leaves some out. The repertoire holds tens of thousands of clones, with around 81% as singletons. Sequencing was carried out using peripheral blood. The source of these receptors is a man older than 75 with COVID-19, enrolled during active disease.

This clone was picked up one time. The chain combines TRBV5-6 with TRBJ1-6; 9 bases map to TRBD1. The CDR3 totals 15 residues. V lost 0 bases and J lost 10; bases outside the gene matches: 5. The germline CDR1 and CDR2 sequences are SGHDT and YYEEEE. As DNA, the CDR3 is TGTGCCAGCAGCTTGGCGGGACAGGGTGGCTCACCCCTCCACTTT. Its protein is CASSLAGQGGSPLHF.

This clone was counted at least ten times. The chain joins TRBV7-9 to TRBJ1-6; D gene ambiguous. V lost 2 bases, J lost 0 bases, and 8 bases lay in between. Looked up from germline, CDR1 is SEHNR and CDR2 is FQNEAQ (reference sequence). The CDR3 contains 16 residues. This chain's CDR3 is CASSLQATSYNSPLHF. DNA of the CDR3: TGTGCCAGCAGCTTACAGGCAACCTCCTATAATTCACCCCTCCACTTT. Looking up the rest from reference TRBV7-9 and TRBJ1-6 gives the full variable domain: DTGVSQNPRHKITKRGQNVTFRCDPISEHNRLYWYRQTLGQGPEFLTYFQNEAQLEKSRLLSDRFSAERPKGSFSTLEIQRTEQGDSAMYLCASSLQATSYNSPLHFGNGTRLTVT.

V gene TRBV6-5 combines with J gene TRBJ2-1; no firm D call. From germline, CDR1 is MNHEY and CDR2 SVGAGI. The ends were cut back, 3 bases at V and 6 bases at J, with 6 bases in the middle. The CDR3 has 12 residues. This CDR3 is CASSYSTNEQFF. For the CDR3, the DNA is TGTGCCAGCAGTTATAGCACCAATGAGCAGTTCTTC.

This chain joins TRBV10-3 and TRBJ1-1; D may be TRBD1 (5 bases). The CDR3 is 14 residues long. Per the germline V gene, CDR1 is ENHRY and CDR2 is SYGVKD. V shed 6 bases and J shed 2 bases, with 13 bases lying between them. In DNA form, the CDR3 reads TGTGCCATCAGAGGAGGGGACTTTAACACTGAAGCTTTCTTT. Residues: CAIRGGDFNTEAFF.

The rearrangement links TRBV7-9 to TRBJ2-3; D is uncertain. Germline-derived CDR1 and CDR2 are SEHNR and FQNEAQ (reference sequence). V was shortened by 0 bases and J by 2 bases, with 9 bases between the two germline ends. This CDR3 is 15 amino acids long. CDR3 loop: CASSLASVPTDTQYF. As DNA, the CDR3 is TGTGCCAGCAGCTTAGCTAGTGTCCCCACAGATACGCAGTATTTT.

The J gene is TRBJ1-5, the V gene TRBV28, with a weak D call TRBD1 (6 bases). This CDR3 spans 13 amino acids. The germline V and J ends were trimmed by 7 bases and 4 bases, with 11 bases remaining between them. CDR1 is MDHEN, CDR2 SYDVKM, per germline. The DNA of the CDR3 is TGTGCCAGCAAATCACAGGGTAATCAGCCCCAGCATTTT. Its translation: CASKSQGNQPQHF.

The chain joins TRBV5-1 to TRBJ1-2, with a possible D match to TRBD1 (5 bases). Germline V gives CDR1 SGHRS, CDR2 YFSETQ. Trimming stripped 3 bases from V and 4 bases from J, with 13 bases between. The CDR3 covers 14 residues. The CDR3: CASSSQDSFYGYTF. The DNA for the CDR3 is TGCGCCAGCAGCTCGCAAGACAGTTTCTATGGCTACACCTTC.

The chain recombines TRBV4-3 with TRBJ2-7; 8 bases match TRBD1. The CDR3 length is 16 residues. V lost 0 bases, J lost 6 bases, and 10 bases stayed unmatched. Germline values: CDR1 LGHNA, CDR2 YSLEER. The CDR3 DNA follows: TGCGCCAGCAGCCAAGATCTTCAGGGGGCCCCTACCGAGCAGTACTTC. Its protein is CASSQDLQGAPTEQYF.

As DNA, the CDR3 is TGTGCCACCAGCAGTGGGCGGGGACCCCGGGCGGGAAATGAGCAGTTCTTC. Protein: CATSSGRGPRAGNEQFF. V usage is TRBV15 and J usage is TRBJ2-1, with a possible D match to TRBD2 (6 bases). CDR1 is LNHNV and CDR2 is YYDKDF in the germline V gene (reference sequence). This CDR3 comprises 17 residues. The germline V and J ends were trimmed by 3 bases and 7 bases, with 22 bases remaining between them.

The CDR3 is CASSKGLILSHIQYF. CDR3 nucleotides: TGTGCCAGCAGCAAAGGACTCATCCTCTCTCACATTCAGTACTTC. The chain links TRBV11-2 to TRBJ2-4; TRBD2 is a possible D gene (5 bases). Germline-derived CDR1 and CDR2 are SGHAT and FQNNGV. CDR3 length: 15 amino acids. The germline V and J ends were trimmed by 5 bases and 8 bases, with 19 bases remaining between them.

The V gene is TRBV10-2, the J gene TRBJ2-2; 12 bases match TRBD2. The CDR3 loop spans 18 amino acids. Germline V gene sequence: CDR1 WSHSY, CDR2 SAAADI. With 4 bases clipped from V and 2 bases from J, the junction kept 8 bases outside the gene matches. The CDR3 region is CASSAGLAGMINTGELFF. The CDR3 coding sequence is TGCGCCAGCAGTGCCGGACTAGCGGGGATGATCAACACCGGGGAGCTGTTTTTT.

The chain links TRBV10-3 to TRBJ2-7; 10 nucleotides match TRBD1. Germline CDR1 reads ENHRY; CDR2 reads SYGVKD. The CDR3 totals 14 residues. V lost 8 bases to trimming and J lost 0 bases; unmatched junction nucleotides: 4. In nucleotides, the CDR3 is TGTGCCATCGGGACAGGGGTAGTCTCCTACGAGCAGTACTTC. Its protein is CAIGTGVVSYEQYF.

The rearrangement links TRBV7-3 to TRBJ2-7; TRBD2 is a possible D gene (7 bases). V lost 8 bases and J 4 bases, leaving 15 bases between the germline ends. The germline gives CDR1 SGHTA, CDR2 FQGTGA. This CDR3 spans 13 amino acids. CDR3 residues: CASAKGGEYEQYF. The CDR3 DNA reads TGTGCCAGCGCTAAAGGGGGGGAATACGAGCAGTACTTC.

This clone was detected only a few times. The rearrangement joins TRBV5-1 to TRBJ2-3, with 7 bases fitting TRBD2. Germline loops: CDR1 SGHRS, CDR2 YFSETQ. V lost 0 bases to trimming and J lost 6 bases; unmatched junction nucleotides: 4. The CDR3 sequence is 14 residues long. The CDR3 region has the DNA TGCGCCAGCAGCTTGGAAGGGACTACGGATACGCAGTATTTT. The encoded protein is CASSLEGTTDTQYF.

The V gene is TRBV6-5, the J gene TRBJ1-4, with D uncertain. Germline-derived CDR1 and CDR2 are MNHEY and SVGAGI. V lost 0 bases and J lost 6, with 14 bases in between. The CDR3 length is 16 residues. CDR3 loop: CASSYSPGGSDEKLFF. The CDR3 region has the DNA TGTGCCAGCAGTTACTCCCCCGGCGGCTCCGATGAAAAACTGTTTTTT.

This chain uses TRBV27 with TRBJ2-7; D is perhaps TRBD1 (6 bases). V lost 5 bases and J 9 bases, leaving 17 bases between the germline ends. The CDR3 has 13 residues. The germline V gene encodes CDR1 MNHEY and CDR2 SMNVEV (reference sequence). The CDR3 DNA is TGTGCCAGCAGTATAAATCAGGGGAATCGGCAGTACTTC. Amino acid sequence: CASSINQGNRQYF.

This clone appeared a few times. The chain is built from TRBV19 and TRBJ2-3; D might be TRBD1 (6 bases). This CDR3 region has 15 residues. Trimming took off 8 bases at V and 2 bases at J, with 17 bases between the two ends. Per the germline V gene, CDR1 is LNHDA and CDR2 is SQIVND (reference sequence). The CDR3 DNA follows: TGTGCCAGTGCCGCCGCAGGGGCGAACACAGATACGCAGTATTTT. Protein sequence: CASAAAGANTDTQYF.

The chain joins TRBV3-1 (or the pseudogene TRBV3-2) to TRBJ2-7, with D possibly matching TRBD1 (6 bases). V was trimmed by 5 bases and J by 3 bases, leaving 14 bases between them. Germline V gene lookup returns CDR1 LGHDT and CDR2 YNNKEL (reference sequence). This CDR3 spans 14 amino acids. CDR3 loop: CASSSRDTNYEQYF. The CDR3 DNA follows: TGTGCCAGCAGCAGTAGGGACACAAACTACGAGCAGTACTTC.

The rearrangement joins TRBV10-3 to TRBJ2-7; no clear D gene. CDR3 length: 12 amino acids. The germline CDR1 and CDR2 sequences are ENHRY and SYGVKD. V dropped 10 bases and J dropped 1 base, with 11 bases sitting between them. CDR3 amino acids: CATSKESYEQYF. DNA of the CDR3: TGTGCCACATCAAAAGAGTCCTACGAGCAGTACTTC.